This T cell receptor (beta chain) stems from a study of post-analysis software for immune sequencing data. General study results and limits: The five TRBV segments detected at higher frequency in patients than in controls included TRBV5-6, TRBV5-1 and TRBV20-1.

TCR beta cDNA libraries included unique molecular identifiers. TCRdb re-analysed the PCR reads in MiXCR, keeping a single row per CDR3 protein. The sample has hundreds of thousands of distinct CDR3 sequences; 25% to 30% are singletons. The CDR3 is made up of 12 amino acids. The ends were cut back, 3 bases at V and 8 bases at J, with 10 bases in the middle. Germline CDR1 and CDR2: MNHEY and SMNVEV (reference sequence). Comment on this clonotype: Antigen specificity is unknown.

The sequence came from a girl aged 10 to 17 with multiple sclerosis. Sequenced material: blood. J is TRBJ1-1 and V is TRBV27; D gene unclear. The CDR3 loop reads CASSLGLGEAFF. CDR3 bases: TGTGCCAGCAGTTTGGGCCTGGGGGAAGCTTTCTTT.